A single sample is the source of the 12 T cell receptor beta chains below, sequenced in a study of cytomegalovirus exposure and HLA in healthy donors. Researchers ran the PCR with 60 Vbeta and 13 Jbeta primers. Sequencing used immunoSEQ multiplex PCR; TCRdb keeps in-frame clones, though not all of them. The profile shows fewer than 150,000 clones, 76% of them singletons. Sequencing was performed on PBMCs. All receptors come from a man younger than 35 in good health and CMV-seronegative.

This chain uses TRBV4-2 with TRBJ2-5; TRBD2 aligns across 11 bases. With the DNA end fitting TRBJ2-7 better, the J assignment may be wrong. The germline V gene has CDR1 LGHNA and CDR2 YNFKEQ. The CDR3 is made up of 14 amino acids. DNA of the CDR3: TGTGCCAGCAGCCTGACTAGCGGGAAGGGCGAGCAGTACTTC. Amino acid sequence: CASSLTSGKGEQYF.

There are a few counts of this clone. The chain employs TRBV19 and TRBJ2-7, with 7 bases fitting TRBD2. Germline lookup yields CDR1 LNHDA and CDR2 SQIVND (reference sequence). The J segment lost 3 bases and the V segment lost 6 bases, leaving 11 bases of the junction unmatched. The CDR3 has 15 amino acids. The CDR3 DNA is TGTGCCAGTAGCAACGACGCCAGCGGGAACTACGAGCAGTACTTC. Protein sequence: CASSNDASGNYEQYF.

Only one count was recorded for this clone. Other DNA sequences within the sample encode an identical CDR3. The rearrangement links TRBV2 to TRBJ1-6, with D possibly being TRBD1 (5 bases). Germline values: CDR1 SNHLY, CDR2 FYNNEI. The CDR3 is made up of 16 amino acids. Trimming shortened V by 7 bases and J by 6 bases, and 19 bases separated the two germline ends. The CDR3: CASIPSGGVGNSPLHF. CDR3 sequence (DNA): TGTGCCAGCATCCCGAGCGGAGGGGTTGGTAATTCACCCCTCCACTTT.

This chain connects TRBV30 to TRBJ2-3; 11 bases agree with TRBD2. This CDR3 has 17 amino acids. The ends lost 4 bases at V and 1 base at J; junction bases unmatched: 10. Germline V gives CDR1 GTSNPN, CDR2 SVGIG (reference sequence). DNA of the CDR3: TGTGCCTGGAAGACTAGCGGGATTGGTGCGGGCACAGATACGCAGTATTTT. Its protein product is CAWKTSGIGAGTDTQYF.

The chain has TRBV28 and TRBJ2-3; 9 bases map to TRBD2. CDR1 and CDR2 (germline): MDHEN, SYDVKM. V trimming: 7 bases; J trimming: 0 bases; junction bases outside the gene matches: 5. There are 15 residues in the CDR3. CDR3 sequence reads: CASTTSGVSTDTQYF. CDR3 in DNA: TGTGCCAGCACGACTAGCGGTGTTAGCACAGATACGCAGTATTTT.

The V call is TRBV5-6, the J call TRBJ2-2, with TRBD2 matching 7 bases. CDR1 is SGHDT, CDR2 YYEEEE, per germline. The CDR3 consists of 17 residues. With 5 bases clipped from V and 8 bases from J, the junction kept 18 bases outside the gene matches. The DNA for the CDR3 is TGTGCCAGCAGTTCCACTTTGACTAGCAGCTCCGGGGGGGAGCTGTTTTTT. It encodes CASSSTLTSSSGGELFF.

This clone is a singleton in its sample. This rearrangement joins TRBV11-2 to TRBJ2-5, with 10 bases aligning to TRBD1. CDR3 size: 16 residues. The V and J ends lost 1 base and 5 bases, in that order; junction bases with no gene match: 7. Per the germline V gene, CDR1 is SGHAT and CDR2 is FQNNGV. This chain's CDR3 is CASSLGGTGARETQYF. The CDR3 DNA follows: TGTGCCAGCAGCTTAGGAGGGACAGGGGCTAGGGAGACCCAGTACTTC. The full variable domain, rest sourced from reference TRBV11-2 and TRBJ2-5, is EAGVAQSPRYKIIEKRQSVAFWCNPISGHATLYWYQQILGQGPKLLIQFQNNGVVDDSQLPKDRFSAERLKGVDSTLKIQPAKLEDSAVYLCASSLGGTGARETQYFGPGTRLLVL.

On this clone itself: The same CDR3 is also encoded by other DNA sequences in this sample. The CDR3 region has the DNA TGTGCCAGCAGCGTAGGGACGGGAACCTACGAGCAGTACTTC. Its protein is CASSVGTGTYEQYF. V gene TRBV9 combines with J gene TRBJ2-7; D possibly corresponds to TRBD2 (5 bases). CDR1 and CDR2 (germline): SGDLS, YYNGEE. There are 14 residues in the CDR3. Trimming removed 0 bases from V and 2 bases from J, with 9 bases in between.

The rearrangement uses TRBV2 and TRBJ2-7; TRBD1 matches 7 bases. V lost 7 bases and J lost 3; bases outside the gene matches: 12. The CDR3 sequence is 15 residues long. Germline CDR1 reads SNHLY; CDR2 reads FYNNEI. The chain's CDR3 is CASNVDRVGGYEQYF. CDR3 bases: TGTGCCAGCAACGTCGACAGGGTGGGTGGCTACGAGCAGTACTTC.

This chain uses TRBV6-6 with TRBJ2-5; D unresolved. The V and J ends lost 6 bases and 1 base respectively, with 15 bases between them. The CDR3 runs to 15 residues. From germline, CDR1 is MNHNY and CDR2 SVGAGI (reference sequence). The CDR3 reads CASSQPRSLQETQYF. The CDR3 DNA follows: TGTGCCAGCAGCCAACCCCGGTCCCTCCAAGAGACCCAGTACTTC.

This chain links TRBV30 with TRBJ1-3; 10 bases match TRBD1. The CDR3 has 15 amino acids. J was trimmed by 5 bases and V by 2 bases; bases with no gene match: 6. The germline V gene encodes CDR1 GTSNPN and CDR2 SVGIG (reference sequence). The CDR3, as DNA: TGTGCCTGGAGTCGACAGGGGGCTAACCGAAACACCATATATTTT. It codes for CAWSRQGANRNTIYF.

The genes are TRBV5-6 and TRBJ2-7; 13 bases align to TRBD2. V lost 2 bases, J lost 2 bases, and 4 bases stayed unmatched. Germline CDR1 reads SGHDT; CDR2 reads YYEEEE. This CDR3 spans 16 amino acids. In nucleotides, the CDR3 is TGTGCCAGCAGCTTTCAACTAGCGGGGGGGCCCTACGAGCAGTACTTC. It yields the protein CASSFQLAGGPYEQYF.